The entry that follows covers one T cell receptor (beta chain) sequence. What it binds is unknown. Through a sample-barcoded 5' primer and a J-beta primer mix, a second PCR was run for roughly 7 to 11 cycles. TCRdb passed the 5' RACE reads through MiXCR, listing each CDR3 protein once. The data hold 780,000 or so distinct CDR3 sequences, with approximately 53% observed a single time. This record belongs to a study of blood T cells in healthy people across ages. Study-level background: Capturing about one barcoded beta molecule per two T cells was achieved by template switching.

Study observations and caveats: The donors' CMV status was not determined, possibly confounding changes in expanded clonotypes. Diversity figures based on one million T cells were deemed too low.

Ten milliliters of peripheral blood were drawn from each donor. V was clipped by 0 bases and J by 6 bases, with 14 bases between them. The CDR3 contains 15 residues. The germline V gene encodes CDR1 SEHNR and CDR2 FQNEAQ (reference sequence). The sample was blood. The chain has TRBV7-9 and TRBJ1-2; D not resolved. The receptor's source is a man aged 40-49 years in good health. The CDR3 reads CASSLALGSTDGYTF. CDR3 DNA: TGTGCCAGCAGCTTAGCGCTCGGAAGTACGGATGGCTACACCTTC.